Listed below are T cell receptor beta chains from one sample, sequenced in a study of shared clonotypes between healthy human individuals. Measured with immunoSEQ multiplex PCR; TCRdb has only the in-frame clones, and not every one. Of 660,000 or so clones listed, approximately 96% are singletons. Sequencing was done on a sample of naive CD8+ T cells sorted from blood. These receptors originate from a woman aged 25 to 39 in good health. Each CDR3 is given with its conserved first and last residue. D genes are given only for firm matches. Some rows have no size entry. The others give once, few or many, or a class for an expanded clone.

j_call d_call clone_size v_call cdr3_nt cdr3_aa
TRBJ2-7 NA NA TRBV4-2 TGTGCCAGCAGTTACACCTCCTACGAGCAGTACTTC CASSYTSYEQYF
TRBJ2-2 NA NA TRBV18 TGTGCCAGCTCACCCTCGTGGGGCCACGCGAACACCGGGGAGCTGTTTTTT CASSPSWGHANTGELFF
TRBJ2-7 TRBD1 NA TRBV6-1 TGTGCCAGCAGGTCGACAGGGTCGAGGTACGAGCAGTACTTC CASRSTGSRYEQYF
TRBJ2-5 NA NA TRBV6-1 TGTGCCAGCAGTGAAGTTCGCGTAGGCCAAGAGACCCAGTACTTC CASSEVRVGQETQYF
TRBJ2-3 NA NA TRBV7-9 TGTGCCAGCAGCTTAGCATTTGTCGGGGAGGTAGCAGATACGCAGTATTTT CASSLAFVGEVADTQYF
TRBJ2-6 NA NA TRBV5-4 TGTGCCAGCAGCTTAGAGGGTCTTCATTCGGCAGGGGCCAACGTCCTGACTTTC CASSLEGLHSAGANVLTF
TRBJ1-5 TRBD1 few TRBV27 TGTGCCAGCAGCGTCCGACAGGGAGGTCAGCCCCAGCATTTT CASSVRQGGQPQHF
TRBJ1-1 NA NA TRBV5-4 TGTGCCAGCAGCTTCGGATTAGAGGTGAACACTGAAGCTTTCTTT CASSFGLEVNTEAFF
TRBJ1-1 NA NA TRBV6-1 TGTGCCAGCAGTGAATCGGCAACCACTGAAGCTTTCTTT CASSESATTEAFF
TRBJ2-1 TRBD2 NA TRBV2 TGTGCCAGTTACGGGACTAGCATAACCTACAATGAGCAGTTCTTC CASYGTSITYNEQFF
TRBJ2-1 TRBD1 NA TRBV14 TGTGCCAGCAGCCAAGACGGGACAGGGTATCTTGAGCAGTTCTTC CASSQDGTGYLEQFF
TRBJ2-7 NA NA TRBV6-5 TGTGCCAGCAGTTACCCCCGGCAGGGTCGGTACGAGCAGTACTTC CASSYPRQGRYEQYF
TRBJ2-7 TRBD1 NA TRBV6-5 TGTGCCAGCAGTACGGACAGGCCCTCCTACGAGCAGTACTTC CASSTDRPSYEQYF
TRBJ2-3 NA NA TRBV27 TGTGCCAGCAGTTTGGGAGGCACAGATACGCAGTATTTT CASSLGGTDTQYF
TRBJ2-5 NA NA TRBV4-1 TGCGCCAGCAGCCAAGAACAGGGTTTAGAGACCCAGTACTTC CASSQEQGLETQYF
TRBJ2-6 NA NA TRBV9 TGTGCCAGCAGCGGAACAGGGACCTCTGGGGCCAACGTCCTGACTTTC CASSGTGTSGANVLTF
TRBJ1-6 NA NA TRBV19 TGTGCCAGTAGACTGGGCGAGGCGTCCTATAATTCACCCCTCCACTTT CASRLGEASYNSPLHF
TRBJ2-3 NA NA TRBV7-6 TGTGCCAGCAGCTTAGCGCAATCGTCTATGAGCTTATCAGATACGCAGTATTTT CASSLAQSSMSLSDTQYF
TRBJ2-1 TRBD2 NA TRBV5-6 TGTGCCAGCAGCCCTTGGGGGACTAGCGGGGTCTCCTCCTACAATGAGCAGTTCTTC CASSPWGTSGVSSYNEQFF
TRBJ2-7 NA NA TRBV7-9 TGTGCCAGCAGCTTAGCGTCCGGTAGTCAGTACGAGCAGTACTTC CASSLASGSQYEQYF
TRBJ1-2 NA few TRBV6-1 TGTGCCAGCAGTGAAGCGCCCAACGAAGGCTACACCTTC CASSEAPNEGYTF
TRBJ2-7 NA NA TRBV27 TGTGCCAGCAGCGAGAACCCGGGTCGCCCCTACGAGCAGTACTTC CASSENPGRPYEQYF
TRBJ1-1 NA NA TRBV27 TGTGCCAGCAGAGGGATGAACACTGAAGCTTTCTTT CASRGMNTEAFF
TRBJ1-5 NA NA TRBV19 TGTGCCAGTAGTCCATTACGGGGAAGAGATCAGCCCCAGCATTTT CASSPLRGRDQPQHF
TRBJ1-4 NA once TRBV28 TGTGCCAGCAGTCCCTCATACAGGGAGGGTGAAAAACTGTTTTTT CASSPSYREGEKLFF
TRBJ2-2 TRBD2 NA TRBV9 TGTGCCAGCAGCGTAGGGGGTTCTAGCGGGATAAACACCGGGGAGCTGTTTTTT CASSVGGSSGINTGELFF
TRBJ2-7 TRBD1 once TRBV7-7 TGTGCCAGCAGCTTAGGGACAGGAAGGGGCGAGCAGTACTTC CASSLGTGRGEQYF
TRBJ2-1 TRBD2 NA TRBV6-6 TGTGCCAGCAGTTACTGGCTAGCGGGCAGGATCCGAGAACAGTTCTTC CASSYWLAGRIREQFF
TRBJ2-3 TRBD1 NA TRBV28 TGTGCCAGCAGCCCGACAGGGGACAACACAGATACGCAGTATTTT CASSPTGDNTDTQYF
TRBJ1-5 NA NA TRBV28 TGTGCCAGCAGTACAAGCACACCAAGGCAGCCCCAGCATTTT CASSTSTPRQPQHF
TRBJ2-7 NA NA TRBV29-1 TGCAGCGTTGTAGACTACGAGCAGTACTTC CSVVDYEQYF
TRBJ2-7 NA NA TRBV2 TGTGCCAGCAGGGAAACGGGGACGGGCAAAAACTACGAGCAGTACTTC CASRETGTGKNYEQYF
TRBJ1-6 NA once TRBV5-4 TGTGCCGTCCCCGGAGGGGAGGGACCTTTTTCACCCCTCCACTTT CAVPGGEGPFSPLHF
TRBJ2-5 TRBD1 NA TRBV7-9 TGTGCCAGCAGCCCCGGGACAGGGCGGCCGGAGACCCAGTACTTC CASSPGTGRPETQYF
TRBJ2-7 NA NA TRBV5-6 TGTGCCAGCAGCTTTCCGTATTCCTACGAGCAGTACTTC CASSFPYSYEQYF
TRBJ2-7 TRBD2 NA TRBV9 TGTGCCAGCACCCCGACTAGCGGGATTAACGAGCAGTACTTC CASTPTSGINEQYF
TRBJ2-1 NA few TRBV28 TGTGCCAGCAGTTTAGTGCCTAATGAGCAGTTCTTC CASSLVPNEQFF
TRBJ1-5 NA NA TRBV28 TGTGCCAGCACCCAACTGGAGGGCCCCAATCAGCCCCAGCATTTT CASTQLEGPNQPQHF
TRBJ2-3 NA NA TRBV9 TGTGCCAGCAGCGTAGAGGGCCGTACGGCGGATACGCAGTATTTT CASSVEGRTADTQYF
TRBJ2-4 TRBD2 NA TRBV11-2 TGTGCCAGCAGCTTAGATTCCGGACTAGCGACCAAAAACATTCAGTACTTC CASSLDSGLATKNIQYF
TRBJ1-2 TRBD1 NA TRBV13 TGTGCCAGCAGCCCCACGGACAGGGGATATGGCTACACCTTC CASSPTDRGYGYTF